This passage covers 9 T cell receptor beta chains from one sample sequenced in a study of blood T cell repertoires in COVID-19. Clones were read by immunoSEQ multiplex PCR, and TCRdb kept only the in-frame ones, dropping some. The data hold 150,000 to 200,000 clones, with around 89% observed a single time. The source material was PBMCs or T cells enriched from blood (not recorded which). These receptor sequences come from a woman in her fifties or sixties who had recovered from COVID-19.

This chain uses TRBV6-6 with TRBJ1-5, with a weak D call TRBD1 (5 bases). This CDR3 region has 12 residues. Germline V lookup: CDR1 MNHNY, CDR2 SVGAGI (reference sequence). V lost 7 bases to trimming and J lost 10 bases, with 14 bases between them. The CDR3: CASTRGEGPQHF. CDR3 in DNA: TGTGCCAGCACCCGAGGGGAGGGACCCCAGCATTTT.

V usage is TRBV10-3 and J usage is TRBJ2-1, with TRBD1 matching over 7 bases. CDR3 length: 14 amino acids. The V segment lost 6 bases and the J segment 4 bases; nucleotides outside the gene matches: 6. The germline CDR1 and CDR2 sequences are ENHRY and SYGVKD. The CDR3 sequence is CAISRDRSYNEQFF. CDR3 DNA: TGTGCCATCAGCCGGGACAGAAGTTACAATGAGCAGTTCTTC.

The CDR3 protein is CASSLGGPYSNQPQHF. DNA of the CDR3: TGTGCCAGCAGCTTGGGTGGGCCCTATAGCAATCAGCCCCAGCATTTT. This chain connects TRBV5-6 to TRBJ1-5, with D uncertain. CDR3 size: 16 residues. Trimming cost V 0 bases and J 0 bases, with 10 bases left between them. Germline CDR1 SGHDT, CDR2 YYEEEE. Based on the CDR3 plus reference TRBV5-6 and TRBJ1-5, the full variable domain is DAGVTQSPTHLIKTRGQQVTLRCSPKSGHDTVSWYQQALGQGPQFIFQYYEEEERQRGNFPDRFSGHQFPNYSSELNVNALLLGDSALYLCASSLGGPYSNQPQHFGDGTRLSIL.

The genes are TRBV6-1 and TRBJ1-3, with a possible D match to TRBD1 (5 bases). Germline V gene data show CDR1 as MNHNS and CDR2 as SASEGT. The CDR3 runs 14 residues. V lost 1 base and J 5 bases, leaving 9 bases between the germline ends. Here the CDR3 DNA reads TGTGCCAGCAGTGAAGTAGACAGAAGAAACACCATATATTTT. Translated, it gives CASSEVDRRNTIYF.

The chain uses TRBV7-2 and TRBJ2-3; 8 bases are shared with TRBD1. The CDR3 runs 15 residues. Per germline, CDR1 SGHTA and CDR2 FQGNSA. Unmatched junction bases numbered 10, after V lost 7 bases and J lost 4 bases. The CDR3 region is CASKTGGHPADTQYF. CDR3 DNA: TGTGCCAGCAAAACAGGGGGACACCCGGCAGATACGCAGTATTTT. Variable domain in full (rest from reference TRBV7-2 and TRBJ2-3): GAGVSQSPSNKVTEKGKDVELRCDPISGHTALYWYRQSLGQGLEFLIYFQGNSAPDKSGLPSDRFSAERTGGSVSTLTIQRTQQEDSAVYLCASKTGGHPADTQYFGPGTRLTVL.

J is TRBJ1-3 and V is TRBV12-3 or TRBV12-4; D not certain. The V gene lost 4 bases and the J gene lost 0 bases, with 4 bases spanning the gap. The CDR3 sequence is 13 residues long. The CDR3: CASSSLSGNTIYF. The CDR3 DNA sequence: TGTGCCAGCAGTTCCCTCTCTGGAAACACCATATATTTT.

The table lists this clone with a count of one. The chain employs TRBV6-5 and TRBJ1-5; TRBD1 aligns across 7 bases. The CDR3 extends over 14 amino acids. The trim removed 7 bases at V and 9 bases at J, leaving 12 bases unmatched. Germline CDR1 and CDR2: MNHEY and SVGAGI. CDR3 in DNA: TGTGCCAGCATGACGGGACAGATCCCTGGGCCCCAGCATTTT. Protein product: CASMTGQIPGPQHF.

CDR3 protein: CASSKTSGVDNEQFF. CDR3 nucleotides: TGTGCCAGCAGTAAGACTAGCGGGGTCGACAATGAGCAGTTCTTC. The chain joins TRBV14 to TRBJ2-1; 11 bases map to TRBD2. J was trimmed by 5 bases and V by 6 bases; bases with no gene match: 6. The germline V gene encodes CDR1 SGHDN and CDR2 FVKESK. CDR3 length: 15 residues.

This chain joins TRBV19 and TRBJ2-7, with D maybe TRBD2 (7 bases). Per germline, CDR1 LNHDA and CDR2 SQIVND (reference sequence). CDR3 length: 14 residues. Trimming stripped 3 bases from V and 3 bases from J, with 12 bases between. Here the CDR3 reads CASSMGGGGYEQYF. The CDR3 DNA is TGTGCCAGTAGTATGGGGGGCGGGGGCTACGAGCAGTACTTC.